This T cell receptor (beta chain) emerged from a study of OX40 agonist ivuxolimab in advanced cancers. As for the study in general: Partial responses were observed in three patients, of whom one had hepatocellular carcinoma and two had cutaneous melanoma.

Generated by immunoSEQ multiplex PCR, the TCRdb table keeps only in-frame clones and is missing some. The data show over 25,000 clones, about 80% seen once. The CDR3 is made up of 13 amino acids. Trimming removed 5 bases from V and 5 bases from J, with 12 bases in between. CDR1 is SEHNR, CDR2 FQNEAQ, per germline (reference sequence). The V call is TRBV7-9, the J call TRBJ2-5; D perhaps matches TRBD2 (6 bases). This clonotype originated in an adult with an advanced solid tumor such as melanoma, head and neck, liver or kidney cancer. The sample was CD4+ or CD8+ T cells sorted from blood, taken in a trial of the OX40 agonist ivuxolimab. CDR3 loop: CASSRRREETQYF. The DNA for the CDR3 is TGTGCCAGCAGCCGCCGCCGGGAGGAGACCCAGTACTTC.